This T cell receptor (beta chain) was observed in a study of blood T cells in healthy people across ages. A second PCR, run for about 6 to 11 cycles, used a sample-barcoded 5' primer plus a J-beta primer mix. A single record per CDR3 protein comes from TCRdb applying MiXCR to the 5' RACE reads. The sample has about 1.8 million distinct CDR3 sequences, 49% seen once. On this clonotype itself: Its target is not known.

Study results and limitations: Naive CD4+ cells and diversity were both higher in long-lived donors than in aged donors.

CDR1 and CDR2 from the germline V gene are SGDLS and YYNGEE. CDR3 length equals 15 residues. After removal of 3 bases from V and 2 bases from J, the junction contained 7 bases not matched to a gene. Material for sequencing was blood. The TCR sequence derives from a middle-aged woman in good health. The chain is built from TRBV9 and TRBJ1-2, with TRBD1 matching 7 bases. CDR3 in DNA: TGTGCCAGCAGCGGTCACAGGGGCCGAAACTATGGCTACACCTTC. The encoded protein is CASSGHRGRNYGYTF.